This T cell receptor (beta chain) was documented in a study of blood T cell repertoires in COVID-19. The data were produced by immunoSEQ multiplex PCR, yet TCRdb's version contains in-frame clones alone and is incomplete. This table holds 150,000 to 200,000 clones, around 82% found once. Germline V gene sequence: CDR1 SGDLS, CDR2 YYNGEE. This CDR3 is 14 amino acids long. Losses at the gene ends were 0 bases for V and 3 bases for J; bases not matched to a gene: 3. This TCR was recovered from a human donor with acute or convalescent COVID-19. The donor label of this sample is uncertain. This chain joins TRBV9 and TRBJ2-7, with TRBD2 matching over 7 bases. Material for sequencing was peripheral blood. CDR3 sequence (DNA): TGTGCCAGCAGCGTAGACTGGGGGGGCTACGAGCAGTACTTC. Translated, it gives CASSVDWGGYEQYF. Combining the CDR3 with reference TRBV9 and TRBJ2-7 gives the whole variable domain DSGVTQTPKHLITATGQRVTLRCSPRSGDLSVYWYQQSLDQGLQFLIQYYNGEERAKGNILERFSAQQFPDLHSELNLSSLELGDSALYFCASSVDWGGYEQYFGPGTRLTVT.